Below, 9 T cell receptor beta chains from the same sample are listed, as sequenced in a study of response to subunit inactivated influenza vaccine. TCRdb analysed the RT-PCR reads with MiXCR anew, one entry per CDR3 protein. The table includes roughly 700,000 distinct CDR3 sequences, approximately 15% detected once. The material sequenced was PBMCs from blood, taken approximately 15 days before vaccination. All receptors come from a man in his fifties who received an inactivated influenza vaccine.

The rearrangement uses TRBV20-1 and TRBJ2-3; 7 bases line up with TRBD2. There are 13 residues in the CDR3. Germline V gives CDR1 DFQATT, CDR2 SNEGSKA (reference sequence). The CDR3 loop reads CSALASITDTQYF. The DNA for the CDR3 is TGCAGCGCACTAGCGTCGATCACAGATACGCAGTATTTT.

In this sample, this clonotype turned up a few times. The chain uses TRBV5-1 and TRBJ2-7; the D gene is possibly TRBD2 (7 bases). The CDR3 runs to 15 residues. Trimming left V 1 base short and J 5 bases short, with 16 bases between. Germline lookup yields CDR1 SGHRS and CDR2 YFSETQ. CDR3 DNA sequence: TGCGCCAGCAGCTTGCGGGGGCGGGAGATCGACGAGCAGTACTTC. Translation gives CASSLRGREIDEQYF. The entire variable domain, with the rest obtained from reference TRBV5-1 and TRBJ2-7, is as follows: KAGVTQTPRYLIKTRGQQVTLSCSPISGHRSVSWYQQTPGQGLQFLFEYFSETQRNKGNFPGRFSGRQFSNSRSEMNVSTLELGDSALYLCASSLRGREIDEQYFGPGTRLTVT.

The sample holds many counts of this clonotype. The rearrangement links TRBV4-2 to TRBJ1-1; D possibly corresponds to TRBD1 (6 bases). The V gene lost 1 base and the J gene lost 8 bases, with 20 bases spanning the gap. CDR1 is LGHNA, CDR2 YNFKEQ, per germline. The CDR3 is made up of 16 amino acids. The CDR3 nucleotides read TGTGCCAGCAGCCAAGGGGCTTCCCCAGGGGTGGGGGAAGCTTTCTTT. It translates to CASSQGASPGVGEAFF.

The table lists this clonotype with a few counts. The CDR3 nucleotides read TGTGCCAGCAGCTCGACAGGGGCCCCTAATGAAAAACTGTTTTTT. It encodes CASSSTGAPNEKLFF. The gene calls are TRBV7-9 and TRBJ1-4; 8 bases match TRBD1. CDR3 size: 15 residues. The V gene's germline CDR1 is SEHNR and CDR2 FQNEAQ (reference sequence). Germline trimming cut 4 bases from V and 3 bases from J; bases unmatched to any gene: 4.

This clonotype was observed a few times. The chain has TRBV5-1 and TRBJ2-1; 12 bases match TRBD1. V was pared by 2 bases and J by 9 bases, with 9 bases of the junction left unmatched. CDR1 and CDR2 from the germline V gene are SGHRS and YFSETQ. The CDR3 covers 16 residues. CDR3 bases: TGCGCCAGCAGCTTACTTGGGACAGGGGGCACGGGTGAGCAGTTCTTC. It encodes CASSLLGTGGTGEQFF.

This clonotype was recorded a few times. This sequence joins TRBV13 and TRBJ2-7; 10 bases match TRBD1. Germline-derived CDR1 and CDR2 are PRHDT and FYEKMQ (reference sequence). The CDR3 contains 16 residues. With 3 bases clipped from V and 0 bases from J, the junction kept 5 bases outside the gene matches. CDR3 in amino acids: CASSFDRGLSSYEQYF. CDR3 sequence (DNA): TGTGCCAGCAGCTTCGACAGGGGGCTCTCCTCCTACGAGCAGTACTTC.

The chain combines TRBV6-5 with TRBJ2-6; D is possibly TRBD1 (6 bases). The V and J ends lost 2 bases and 11 bases respectively, with 19 bases between them. The CDR3 totals 16 residues. Germline V CDR1 and CDR2: MNHEY, SVGAGI. In DNA form, the CDR3 reads TGTGCCAGCAGTTACCGCAGCCCGACAGGTCCTGACGTCCTGACTTTC. Protein product: CASSYRSPTGPDVLTF.

The J gene is TRBJ2-2, the V gene TRBV7-9; D is unresolved. V was clipped by 4 bases and J by 4 bases, with 7 bases between them. This CDR3 contains 13 residues. CDR1 is SEHNR, CDR2 FQNEAQ, per germline (reference sequence). CDR3 in DNA: TGTGCCAGCAGCTCGAAGGGCACCGGGGAGCTGTTTTTT. Protein product: CASSSKGTGELFF.

This chain connects TRBV12-3 or TRBV12-4 to TRBJ1-5; 7 bases are shared with TRBD1. CDR3 length equals 14 residues. V was clipped by 4 bases and J by 7 bases; unmatched bases: 7. This chain's CDR3 is CASSYDRAGQPQHF. DNA for the CDR3: TGTGCCAGCAGTTACGACAGGGCCGGGCAGCCCCAGCATTTT.